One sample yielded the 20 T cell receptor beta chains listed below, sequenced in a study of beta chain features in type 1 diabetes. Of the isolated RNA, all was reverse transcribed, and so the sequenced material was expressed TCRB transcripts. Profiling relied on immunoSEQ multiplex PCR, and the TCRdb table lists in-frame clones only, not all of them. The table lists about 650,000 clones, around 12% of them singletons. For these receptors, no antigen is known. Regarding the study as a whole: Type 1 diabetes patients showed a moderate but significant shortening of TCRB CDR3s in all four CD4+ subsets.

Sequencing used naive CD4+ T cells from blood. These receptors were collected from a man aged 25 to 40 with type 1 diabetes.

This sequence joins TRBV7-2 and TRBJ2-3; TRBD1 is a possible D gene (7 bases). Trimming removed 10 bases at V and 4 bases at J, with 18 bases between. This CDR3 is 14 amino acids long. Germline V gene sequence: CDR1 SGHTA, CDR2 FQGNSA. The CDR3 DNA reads TGTGCCACCCGGACAGGCGGGGTTGCAGATACGCAGTATTTT. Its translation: CATRTGGVADTQYF.

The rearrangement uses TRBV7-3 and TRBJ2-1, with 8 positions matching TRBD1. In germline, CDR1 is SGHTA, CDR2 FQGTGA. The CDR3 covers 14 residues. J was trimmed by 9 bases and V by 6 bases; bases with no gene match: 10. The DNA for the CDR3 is TGTGCCAGCAGTCATACCAGGGGGCTGGGTGAGCAGTTCTTC. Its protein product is CASSHTRGLGEQFF.

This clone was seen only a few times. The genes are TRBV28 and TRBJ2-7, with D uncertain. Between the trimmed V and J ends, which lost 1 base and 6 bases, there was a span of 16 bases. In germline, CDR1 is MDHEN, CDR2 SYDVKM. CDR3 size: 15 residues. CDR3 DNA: TGTGCCAGCAGTTTATTGTCGGCCGATTCCGGCGAGCAGTACTTC. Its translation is CASSLLSADSGEQYF.

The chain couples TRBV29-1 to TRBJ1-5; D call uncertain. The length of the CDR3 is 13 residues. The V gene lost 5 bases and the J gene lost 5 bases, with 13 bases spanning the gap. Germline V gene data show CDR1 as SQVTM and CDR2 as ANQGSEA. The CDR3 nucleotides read TGCAGCGTTAGAGCTCAGCGCGATCAGCCCCAGCATTTT. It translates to CSVRAQRDQPQHF.

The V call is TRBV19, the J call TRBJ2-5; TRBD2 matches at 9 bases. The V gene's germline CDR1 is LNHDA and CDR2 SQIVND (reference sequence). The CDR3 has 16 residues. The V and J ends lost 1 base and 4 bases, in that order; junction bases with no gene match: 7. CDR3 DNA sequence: TGTGCCAGTAGTATAGCCGGACCGGGACTAGCAGAGACCCAGTACTTC. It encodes CASSIAGPGLAETQYF.

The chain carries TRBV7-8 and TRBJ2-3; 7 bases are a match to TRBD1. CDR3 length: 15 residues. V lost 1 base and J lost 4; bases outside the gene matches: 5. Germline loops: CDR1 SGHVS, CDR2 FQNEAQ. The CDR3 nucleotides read TGTGCCAGCAGCTTAGAGGGGGCCGAGTCAGATACGCAGTATTTT. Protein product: CASSLEGAESDTQYF. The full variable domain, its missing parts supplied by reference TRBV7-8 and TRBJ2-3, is GAGVSQSPRYKVAKRGQDVALRCDPISGHVSLFWYQQALGQGPEFLTYFQNEAQLDKSGLPSDRFFAERPEGSVSTLKIQRTQQEDSAVYLCASSLEGAESDTQYFGPGTRLTVL.

CDR3 bases: TGTGCCAGCAGTTTAGCCCAAGAGACCCAGTACTTC. It is translated as CASSLAQETQYF. V gene TRBV28 combines with J gene TRBJ2-5; no clear D. The CDR3 has 12 amino acids. Trimming removed 2 bases from V and 1 base from J, with 2 bases in between. Germline assignment: CDR1 MDHEN and CDR2 SYDVKM.

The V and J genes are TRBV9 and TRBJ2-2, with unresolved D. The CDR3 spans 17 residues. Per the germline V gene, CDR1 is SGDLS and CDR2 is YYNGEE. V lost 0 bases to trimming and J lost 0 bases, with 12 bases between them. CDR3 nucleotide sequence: TGTGCCAGCAGCGTAGGTCCGAGTTATTCGAACACCGGGGAGCTGTTTTTT. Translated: CASSVGPSYSNTGELFF.

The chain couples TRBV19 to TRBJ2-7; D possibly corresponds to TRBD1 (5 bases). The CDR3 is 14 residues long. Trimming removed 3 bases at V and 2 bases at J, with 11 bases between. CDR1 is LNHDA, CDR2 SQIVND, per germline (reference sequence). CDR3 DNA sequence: TGTGCCAGTAGTATTGGTGACAGAACCTACGAGCAGTACTTC. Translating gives CASSIGDRTYEQYF.

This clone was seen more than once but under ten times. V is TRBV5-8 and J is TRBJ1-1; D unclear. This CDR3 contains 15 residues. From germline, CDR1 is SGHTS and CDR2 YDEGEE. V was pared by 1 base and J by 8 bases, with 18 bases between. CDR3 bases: TGTGCCAGCAGCTTGTATAACAGCGCCGGAAAGGAAGCTTTCTTT. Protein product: CASSLYNSAGKEAFF.

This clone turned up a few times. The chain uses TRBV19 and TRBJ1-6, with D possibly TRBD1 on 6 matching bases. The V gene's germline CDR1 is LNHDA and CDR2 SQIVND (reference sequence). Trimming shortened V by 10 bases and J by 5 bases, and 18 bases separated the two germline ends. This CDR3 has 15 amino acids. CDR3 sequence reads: CATADRLGDNSPLHF. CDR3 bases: TGTGCCACCGCAGACAGGCTTGGTGATAATTCACCCCTCCACTTT.

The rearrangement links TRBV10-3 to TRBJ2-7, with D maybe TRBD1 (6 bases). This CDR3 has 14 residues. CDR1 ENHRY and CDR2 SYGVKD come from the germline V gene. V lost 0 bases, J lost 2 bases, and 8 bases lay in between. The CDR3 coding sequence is TGTGCCATCAGTGAGTCGCAGGGGCCCTACGAGCAGTACTTC. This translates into CAISESQGPYEQYF.

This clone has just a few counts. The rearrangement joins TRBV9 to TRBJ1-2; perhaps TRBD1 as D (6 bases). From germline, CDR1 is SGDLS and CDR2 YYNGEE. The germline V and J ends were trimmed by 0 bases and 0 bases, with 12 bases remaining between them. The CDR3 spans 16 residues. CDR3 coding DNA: TGTGCCAGCAGCGTAGGGGGGCTTAACTCTAACTATGGCTACACCTTC. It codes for CASSVGGLNSNYGYTF.

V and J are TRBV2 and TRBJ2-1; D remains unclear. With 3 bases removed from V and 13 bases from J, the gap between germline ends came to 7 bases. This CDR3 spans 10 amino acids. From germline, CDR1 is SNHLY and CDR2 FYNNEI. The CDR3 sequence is CASSEGLQFF. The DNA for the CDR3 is TGTGCCAGCAGTGAGGGCCTTCAGTTCTTC.

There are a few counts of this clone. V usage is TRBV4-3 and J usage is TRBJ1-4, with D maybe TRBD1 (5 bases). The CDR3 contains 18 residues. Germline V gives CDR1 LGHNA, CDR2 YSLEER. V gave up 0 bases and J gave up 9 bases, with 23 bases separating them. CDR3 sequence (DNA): TGCGCCAGCAGCCAAGAGGCAGGGATGGGCCGGGTGAATAAAAAACTGTTTTTT. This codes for CASSQEAGMGRVNKKLFF.

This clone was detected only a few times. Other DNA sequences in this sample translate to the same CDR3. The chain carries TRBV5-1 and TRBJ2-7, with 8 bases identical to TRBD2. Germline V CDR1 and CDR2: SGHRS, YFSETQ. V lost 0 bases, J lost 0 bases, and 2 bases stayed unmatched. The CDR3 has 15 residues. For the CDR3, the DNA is TGCGCCAGCAGCTTGGTAGCGGGGAGCTCCTACGAGCAGTACTTC. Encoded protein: CASSLVAGSSYEQYF.

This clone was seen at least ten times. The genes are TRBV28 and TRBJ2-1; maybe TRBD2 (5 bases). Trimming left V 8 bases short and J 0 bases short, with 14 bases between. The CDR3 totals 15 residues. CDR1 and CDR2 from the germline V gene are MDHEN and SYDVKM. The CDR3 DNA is TGTGCCAGCCTATCTAGCCCCCGCTCCTACAATGAGCAGTTCTTC. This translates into CASLSSPRSYNEQFF.

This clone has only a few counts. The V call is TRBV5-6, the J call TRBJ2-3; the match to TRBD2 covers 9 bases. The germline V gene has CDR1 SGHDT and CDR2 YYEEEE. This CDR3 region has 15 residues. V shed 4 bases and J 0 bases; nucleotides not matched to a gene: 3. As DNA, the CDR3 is TGTGCCAGCAGCCCCACTAGCGGGAGCACAGATACGCAGTATTTT. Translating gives CASSPTSGSTDTQYF.

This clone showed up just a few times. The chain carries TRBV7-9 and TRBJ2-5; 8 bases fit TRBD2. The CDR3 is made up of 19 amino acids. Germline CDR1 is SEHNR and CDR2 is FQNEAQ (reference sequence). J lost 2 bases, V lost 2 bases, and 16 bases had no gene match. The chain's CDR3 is CASSLRIPSAGGIQETQYF. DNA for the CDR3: TGTGCCAGCAGCTTACGTATCCCATCGGCGGGGGGAATTCAAGAGACCCAGTACTTC.

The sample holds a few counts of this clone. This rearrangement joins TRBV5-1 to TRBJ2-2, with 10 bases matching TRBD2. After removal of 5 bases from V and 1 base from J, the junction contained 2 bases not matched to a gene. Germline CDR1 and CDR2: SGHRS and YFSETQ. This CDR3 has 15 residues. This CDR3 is CASSSSGGNTGELFF. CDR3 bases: TGCGCCAGCAGTTCTAGCGGGGGGAACACCGGGGAGCTGTTTTTT.